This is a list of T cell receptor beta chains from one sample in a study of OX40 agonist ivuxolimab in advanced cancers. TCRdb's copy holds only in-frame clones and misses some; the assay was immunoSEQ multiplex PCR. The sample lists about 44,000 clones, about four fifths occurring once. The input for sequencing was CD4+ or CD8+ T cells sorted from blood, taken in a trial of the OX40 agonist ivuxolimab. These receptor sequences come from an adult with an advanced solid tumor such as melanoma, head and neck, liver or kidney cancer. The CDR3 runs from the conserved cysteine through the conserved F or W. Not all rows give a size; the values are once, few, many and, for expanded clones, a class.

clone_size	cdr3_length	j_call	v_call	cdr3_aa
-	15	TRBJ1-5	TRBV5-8	CASTPWDGSNQPQHF
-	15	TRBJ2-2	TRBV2	CASRGSSGRGGELFF
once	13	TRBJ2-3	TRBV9	CASSVSGIDTQYF
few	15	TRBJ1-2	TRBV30	CAWSVVGGGIRVRTF
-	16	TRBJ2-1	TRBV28	CASSSPAAENYNEQFF
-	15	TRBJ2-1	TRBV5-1	CASSWGQDGGNEQFF
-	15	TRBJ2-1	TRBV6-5	CASSPRTVSYNEQFF
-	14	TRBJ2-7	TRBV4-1	CASSHLTGIHEQYF
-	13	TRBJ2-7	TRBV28	CASSPLRSSEQYF
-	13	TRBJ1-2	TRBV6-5	CASSWGQGHGYTF
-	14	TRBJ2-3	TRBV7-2	CASSTRTSTDTQYF
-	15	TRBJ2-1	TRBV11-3	CASSLGEGRYNEQFF
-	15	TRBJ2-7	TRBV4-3	CASSLGAQGIYEQYF
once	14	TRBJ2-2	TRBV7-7	CASSPSRSSGELFF
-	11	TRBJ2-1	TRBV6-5	CASRGLNEQFF
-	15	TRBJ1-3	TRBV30	CAWSDSGRAGNTIYF
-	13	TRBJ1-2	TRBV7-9	CASSLDPRQSRTF
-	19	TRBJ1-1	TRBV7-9	CASSSKWSTGGTLNTEAFF
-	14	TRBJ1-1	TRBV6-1	CASSEGGANTEAFF
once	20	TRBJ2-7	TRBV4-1	CASSEGGFGRLRQGDYEQYF